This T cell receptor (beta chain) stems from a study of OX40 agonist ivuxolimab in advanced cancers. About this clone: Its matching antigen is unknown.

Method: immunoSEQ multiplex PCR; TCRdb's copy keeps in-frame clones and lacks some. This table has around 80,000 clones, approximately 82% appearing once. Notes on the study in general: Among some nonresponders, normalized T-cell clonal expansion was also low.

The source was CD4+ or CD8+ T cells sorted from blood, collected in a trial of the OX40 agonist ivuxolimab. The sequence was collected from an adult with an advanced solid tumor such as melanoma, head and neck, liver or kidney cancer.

The CDR3 sequence: CAISGSGANVLTF. The CDR3 region has the DNA TGTGCCATCAGTGGGTCTGGGGCCAACGTCCTGACTTTC. The gene calls are TRBV10-3 and TRBJ2-6; D is unresolved. CDR1 and CDR2 (germline): ENHRY, SYGVKD. The CDR3 loop spans 13 amino acids. V dropped 4 bases and J dropped 1 base, with 2 bases sitting between them.